The clone carrying this T cell receptor (beta chain) was picked up many times. Trimming left V 6 bases short and J 4 bases short, with 19 bases between. Germline V CDR1 and CDR2: DFQATT, SNEGSKA (reference sequence). This CDR3 comprises 15 residues. This record belongs to a study of read filtering for tumor transcriptome and immune sequencing. The library was built from roughly 400 ng RNA with molecular barcoded adaptors for alpha/delta and beta/gamma chains. Each CDR3 protein is one row after TCRdb ran MiXCR on the reads. Of 8,500 to 9,500 distinct CDR3 sequences listed, approximately 15% are singletons.

The chain combines TRBV20-1 with TRBJ1-3; maybe TRBD1 (5 bases). The sequenced material came from a population of CD138-negative cells sorted from bone marrow. The sequence came from a donor aged 40 or over with multiple myeloma. This chain's CDR3 is CSAASDERDGNTIYF. In nucleotides, the CDR3 is TGCAGTGCAGCCTCCGACGAGAGGGACGGAAACACCATATATTTT.